This T cell receptor (beta chain) was recorded in a study of PD-L1 blockade in urothelial cancer. With 1 base removed from V and 1 base from J, the gap between germline ends came to 9 bases. The CDR3 loop spans 15 amino acids. CDR1 is SNHLY, CDR2 FYNNEI, per germline. Produced via immunoSEQ multiplex PCR; TCRdb's table is partial and in-frame only. Among 11,000 to 15,000 clones listed, roughly 88% were seen once. The J gene is TRBJ2-3, the V gene TRBV2; D call uncertain. Sequencing used PBMCs, obtained around atezolizumab (anti-PD-L1) treatment. The receptor's source is a man in his 70s with urothelial cancer. The CDR3 spells CASSEGAVRTDTQYF. DNA of the CDR3: TGTGCCAGCAGTGAAGGGGCAGTACGCACAGATACGCAGTATTTT.